This T cell receptor (beta chain) originates from a study of cytomegalovirus exposure and HLA in healthy donors. Trimming took 4 bases from V and 8 from J, leaving 12 bases between them. In germline, CDR1 is SNHLY, CDR2 FYNNEI. The CDR3 has 12 amino acids. Details on this clone: Its specificity is unknown.

With 60 Vbeta and 13 Jbeta primers, the PCR was carried out. Here immunoSEQ multiplex PCR was the method, and the copy in TCRdb shows in-frame clones only, minus some. Of 150,000 to 200,000 clones listed, around four fifths were seen once; the top ten hold 2.5% to 3.5%. Study-level points and caveats: As confirmed in vitro, a few CMV-associated chains were specific for CMV antigens. Cytomegalovirus status was reportedly diagnosed by the classifier with high sensitivity and specificity.

Sequenced: PBMCs. The chain carries TRBV2 and TRBJ2-7; D unclear. This clonotype was obtained from a female donor in good health and CMV-seronegative. The CDR3 region has the DNA TGTGCCAGCAGTGGAGACTCCGTCCAGCAGTACTTC. It yields the protein CASSGDSVQQYF.